This T cell receptor beta chain was identified during a study of OX40 agonist ivuxolimab in advanced cancers. The table came from immunoSEQ multiplex PCR; TCRdb's copy has only in-frame clones and leaves some out. The data contain 100,000 to 120,000 clones, roughly 87% of them seen just once; the ten biggest clones take up 0.27%. V was cut by 1 base and J by 7 bases, with 4 bases left in between. This CDR3 contains 12 residues. Per the germline V gene, CDR1 is SGHTA and CDR2 is FQGNSA. V and J are TRBV7-2 and TRBJ2-2; D unresolved. Source: CD4+ or CD8+ T cells sorted from blood, taken in a trial of the OX40 agonist ivuxolimab. This receptor was taken from an adult with an advanced solid tumor such as melanoma, head and neck, liver or kidney cancer. The CDR3 nucleotides read TGTGCCAGCAGCTTAGTGGTCGGGGAGCTGTTTTTT. Protein: CASSLVVGELFF.